This entry lists 32 T cell receptor beta chains sequenced from one sample in a study of blood T cell repertoires in COVID-19. Generated by immunoSEQ multiplex PCR, the TCRdb table keeps only in-frame clones and is missing some. The top ten hold just over 0.85% of the sample, which has roughly 400,000 clones, roughly nine tenths seen once. The specimen was PBMCs or T cells enriched from blood (not recorded which). The source of these receptors is a woman between 40 and 55 years old who had been exposed to COVID-19.

CDR3 amino acids: CASSKGWAPVEFF. The DNA for the CDR3 is TGTGCCAGCAGCAAAGGGTGGGCACCCGTGGAGTTCTTC. The chain joins TRBV21-1 to TRBJ2-1; the table's D call, TRBD1, has no DNA check behind it. TRBV21-1 is shown as a pseudogene. This CDR3 has 13 amino acids.

This chain uses TRBV7-9 with TRBJ1-1; 7 nucleotides align to TRBD1. Germline trimming cut 7 bases from V and 0 bases from J; bases unmatched to any gene: 11. The CDR3 contains 16 residues. In germline, CDR1 is SEHNR, CDR2 FQNEAQ (reference sequence). The CDR3 is CASTTGGQIMNTEAFF. The CDR3 coding sequence is TGTGCCAGCACCACCGGGGGACAGATTATGAACACTGAAGCTTTCTTT.

The V call is TRBV2, the J call TRBJ1-6; D is ambiguous. Germline V gives CDR1 SNHLY, CDR2 FYNNEI. V dropped 1 base and J dropped 7 bases, with 11 bases sitting between them. CDR3 length: 15 residues. CDR3 DNA: TGTGCCAGCAGTGAAGTGGGCAGATACAATTCACCCCTCCACTTT. Protein product: CASSEVGRYNSPLHF.

The chain recombines TRBV7-8 with TRBJ1-6; D might be TRBD1 (5 bases). This CDR3 has 16 amino acids. Germline CDR1 and CDR2: SGHVS and FQNEAQ. V lost 2 bases and J lost 3, with 11 bases in between. The CDR3 DNA sequence: TGTGCCAGCAGCTTACAGGGAAGTTACTATAATTCACCCCTCCACTTT. This encodes CASSLQGSYYNSPLHF.

J is TRBJ1-2 and V is TRBV19, with 12 bases that match TRBD1. Germline V gene sequence: CDR1 LNHDA, CDR2 SQIVND (reference sequence). The V segment lost 7 bases and the J segment 7 bases; nucleotides outside the gene matches: 10. This CDR3 comprises 15 residues. In DNA form, the CDR3 reads TGTGCCAGTATCTCCCCGGGACAGGGGGCACTTGGCTACACCTTC. It yields the protein CASISPGQGALGYTF.

V and J are TRBV7-2 and TRBJ1-5; TRBD1 is a possible D gene (6 bases). Trimming left V 5 bases short and J 7 bases short, with 18 bases between. Germline V gene sequence: CDR1 SGHTA, CDR2 FQGNSA. This CDR3 contains 15 residues. This chain's CDR3 is CASSPGRGGGQPQHF. For the CDR3, the DNA is TGTGCCAGCAGCCCAGGCCGGGGCGGGGGCCAGCCCCAGCATTTT.

The sample holds a few counts of this clone. This chain connects TRBV6-5 to TRBJ1-2; D may be TRBD1 (6 bases). Looked up from germline, CDR1 is MNHEY and CDR2 is SVGAGI. V was clipped by 4 bases and J by 0 bases, with 15 bases between them. CDR3 length: 16 amino acids. The CDR3 is CASSWNPQGPNYGYTF. The CDR3 DNA reads as TGTGCCAGCAGTTGGAACCCACAGGGACCTAACTATGGCTACACCTTC.

This sequence joins TRBV3-1 (or the pseudogene TRBV3-2) and TRBJ2-6, with TRBD1 identical over 12 bases. V gave up 4 bases and J gave up 2 bases; unmatched junction bases: 3. Germline values: CDR1 LGHDT, CDR2 YNNKEL (reference sequence). This CDR3 region has 17 residues. The CDR3 region is CASSRGQGATGANVLTF. The CDR3 bases are TGTGCCAGCAGCCGGGGACAGGGGGCTACTGGGGCCAACGTCCTGACTTTC.

This sequence joins TRBV6-4 and TRBJ2-7, with 7 bases aligning to TRBD2. This CDR3 is built from 16 residues. Germline CDR1 and CDR2: MRHNA and SNTAGT. The ends lost 4 bases at V and 2 bases at J; junction bases unmatched: 11. The CDR3 sequence: CASSGLTLGLPYEQYF. DNA for the CDR3: TGTGCCAGCAGTGGTCTGACATTGGGACTACCCTACGAGCAGTACTTC.

The V call is TRBV19, the J call TRBJ2-3, with a tentative D call TRBD2 (5 bases). Per the germline V gene, CDR1 is LNHDA and CDR2 is SQIVND (reference sequence). V lost 2 bases and J lost 1, with 10 bases in between. The CDR3 is 15 amino acids. The CDR3 here is CASSIRGAGTDTQYF. CDR3 nucleotide sequence: TGTGCCAGTAGTATACGGGGAGCTGGCACAGATACGCAGTATTTT.

V usage is TRBV19 and J usage is TRBJ1-5, with D possibly TRBD1 on 6 matching bases. The CDR3 consists of 16 residues. Germline loops: CDR1 LNHDA, CDR2 SQIVND (reference sequence). V was pared by 3 bases and J by 4 bases, with 16 bases between. CDR3 region: CASSMGSGTPNQPQHF. The CDR3, as DNA: TGTGCCAGTAGTATGGGATCCGGGACACCAAATCAGCCCCAGCATTTT.

This clone was found a few times. This rearrangement joins TRBV30 to TRBJ1-1; 7 bases line up with TRBD1. This CDR3 has 14 amino acids. J lost 11 bases, V lost 1 base, and 13 bases had no gene match. CDR1 is GTSNPN and CDR2 is SVGIG in the germline V gene (reference sequence). The DNA of the CDR3 is TGTGCCTGGAGTGAATTGACAGGGCGGGGAGAGGCTTTCTTT. Protein: CAWSELTGRGEAFF.

Only a few counts were recorded for this clone. V is TRBV30 and J is TRBJ2-2; D is perhaps TRBD1 (6 bases). Trimming pared 3 bases from V and 6 bases from J, leaving 8 bases between. The germline CDR1 and CDR2 sequences are GTSNPN and SVGIG (reference sequence). This CDR3 spans 12 amino acids. The CDR3 coding sequence is TGTGCCTGGAGGGGGGCAGCCGGGGAGCTGTTTTTT. It is translated as CAWRGAAGELFF.

V is TRBV25-1 and J is TRBJ1-1, with D perhaps TRBD1 (5 bases). The CDR3 spans 15 residues. CDR1 is MGHDK, CDR2 SYGVNS, per germline. V was trimmed by 6 bases and J by 6 bases, leaving 20 bases between them. The CDR3 sequence: CASRPLQGLRSEAFF. CDR3 nucleotide sequence: TGTGCCAGCAGACCCCTCCAGGGTCTTAGATCTGAAGCTTTCTTT.

The chain uses TRBV5-1 and TRBJ1-3; D is ambiguous. This CDR3 has 14 residues. Trimming cost V 1 base and J 4 bases, with 9 bases left between them. Germline values: CDR1 SGHRS, CDR2 YFSETQ. For the CDR3, the DNA is TGCGCCAGCAGCTTGCAAGGAGACGGAAACACCATATATTTT. It codes for CASSLQGDGNTIYF.

The CDR3 coding sequence is TGTGCCAGCAGCTACAGGGGTAACACTGAAGCTTTCTTT. This encodes CASSYRGNTEAFF. The genes are TRBV27 and TRBJ1-1; the match to TRBD1 covers 7 bases. The CDR3 loop spans 13 amino acids. V was clipped by 6 bases and J by 2 bases; unmatched bases: 3. CDR1 is MNHEY, CDR2 SMNVEV, per germline (reference sequence).

This clone occurred once. The chain couples TRBV19 to TRBJ1-1; maybe TRBD1 (5 bases). Germline V CDR1 and CDR2: LNHDA, SQIVND (reference sequence). The CDR3 is made up of 14 amino acids. Trimming removed 3 bases at V and 11 bases at J, with 19 bases between. The CDR3 nucleotides are TGTGCCAGTAGTATCCCTGGGGCGCGGGACGCGGCTTTCTTT. Translated: CASSIPGARDAAFF.

This clone appeared a single time. The chain joins TRBV18 to TRBJ2-7; weak D call: TRBD2 (6 bases). Germline CDR1 KGHSH, CDR2 LQKENI. The CDR3 totals 14 residues. The V gene lost 3 bases and the J gene lost 6 bases, with 15 bases spanning the gap. CDR3: CASSPTGVVTEQYF. The CDR3 DNA sequence: TGTGCCAGCTCACCCACGGGGGTTGTCACCGAGCAGTACTTC.

The chain links TRBV7-9 to TRBJ2-3; 12 positions agree with TRBD2. Germline CDR1 reads SEHNR; CDR2 reads FQNEAQ (reference sequence). V dropped 2 bases and J dropped 6; count of bases not matched to a gene: 6. CDR3 size: 16 residues. CDR3 bases: TGTGCCAGCAGCTTAATACTAGCGGGGGGAATGGATACGCAGTATTTT. Its translation: CASSLILAGGMDTQYF.

The chain carries TRBV3-1 (or the pseudogene TRBV3-2) and TRBJ1-2; 7 bases map to TRBD1. V shed 3 bases, J shed 5 bases, and the junction held 9 bases outside the gene matches. From germline, CDR1 is LGHDT and CDR2 YNNKEL (reference sequence). The CDR3 length is 15 residues. The chain's CDR3 is CASSQIDRVRYGYTF. In DNA form, the CDR3 reads TGTGCCAGCAGCCAGATTGACAGGGTCCGGTATGGCTACACCTTC.

The chain carries TRBV30 and TRBJ1-5, with 9 bases matching TRBD1. CDR3 length: 12 residues. Trimming took 5 bases from V and 9 from J; bases not matched to a gene: 5. CDR1 is GTSNPN and CDR2 is SVGIG in the germline V gene (reference sequence). CDR3 sequence (DNA): TGTGCCTGGGACACAGGGGGCGCGCCCCAGCATTTT. It encodes CAWDTGGAPQHF. Filled out from reference TRBV30 and TRBJ1-5, the complete variable domain reads SQTIHQWPATLVQPVGSPLSLECTVEGTSNPNLYWYRQAAGRGLQLLFYSVGIGQISSEVPQNLSASRPQDRQFILSSKKLLLSDSGFYLCAWDTGGAPQHFGDGTRLSIL.

V usage is TRBV18 and J usage is TRBJ1-2; 7 positions match TRBD1. Germline-derived CDR1 and CDR2 are KGHSH and LQKENI. J lost 8 bases, V lost 5 bases, and 8 bases had no gene match. This CDR3 has 13 amino acids. The CDR3 DNA reads TGTGCCAGCTCATCACAGACAGGGCAGGGCTACACCTTC. This encodes CASSSQTGQGYTF.

This chain joins TRBV19 and TRBJ1-1; D is possibly TRBD1 (5 bases). This CDR3 is built from 13 residues. The germline V gene has CDR1 LNHDA and CDR2 SQIVND (reference sequence). Trimming removed 5 bases from V and 4 bases from J, with 11 bases in between. CDR3 coding DNA: TGTGCCAGTAGTTATCAGGGCCCCACTGAAGCTTTCTTT. Translated, it gives CASSYQGPTEAFF.

This sequence joins TRBV11-3 and TRBJ2-4; tentatively, D is TRBD2 (5 bases). The CDR3 is made up of 15 amino acids. Germline V CDR1 and CDR2: SGHNT, YENEEA. The ends were cut back, 2 bases at V and 2 bases at J, with 10 bases in the middle. The CDR3 region has the DNA TGTGCCAGCAGCTTAAGGGAGCGGCCCAAAAACATTCAGTACTTC. This encodes CASSLRERPKNIQYF.

Here the CDR3 DNA reads TGTGCCACCAGCAGTGGGACAGGGGGCTTTCAAGAGACCCAGTACTTC. It specifies CATSSGTGGFQETQYF. The chain has TRBV15 and TRBJ2-5; TRBD1 agrees at 12 bases. Per the germline V gene, CDR1 is LNHNV and CDR2 is YYDKDF (reference sequence). With 3 bases clipped from V and 2 bases from J, the junction kept 4 bases outside the gene matches. CDR3 length equals 16 residues. Full variable domain (outside the CDR3, taken from reference TRBV15 and TRBJ2-5): DAMVIQNPRYQVTQFGKPVTLSCSQTLNHNVMYWYQQKSSQAPKLLFHYYDKDFNNEADTPDNFQSRRPNTSFCFLDIRSPGLGDTAMYLCATSSGTGGFQETQYFGPGTRLLVL.

The gene calls are TRBV19 and TRBJ2-7, with 7 bases that match TRBD2. Trimming took 5 bases from V and 1 from J; bases not matched to a gene: 5. The CDR3 is 14 residues long. Germline V gene sequence: CDR1 LNHDA, CDR2 SQIVND (reference sequence). CDR3 region: CASSGGGASYEQYF. CDR3 nucleotides: TGTGCCAGTAGTGGGGGGGGTGCGTCCTACGAGCAGTACTTC.

The chain carries TRBV5-1 and TRBJ1-2; D may be TRBD1 (5 bases). Trimming took off 4 bases at V and 8 bases at J, with 18 bases between the two ends. This CDR3 region has 14 residues. CDR1 and CDR2 from the germline V gene are SGHRS and YFSETQ. As DNA, the CDR3 is TGCGCCAGCAGCCTTCGGGGGATCGGTGAAGGCTACACCTTC. Translated, it gives CASSLRGIGEGYTF.

This clone is a singleton in its sample. This chain joins TRBV5-4 and TRBJ2-7; tentatively, D is TRBD2 (5 bases). The V gene's germline CDR1 is SGHNT and CDR2 YYREEE (reference sequence). V lost 4 bases, J lost 1 base, and 6 bases lay in between. The CDR3 is made up of 12 amino acids. In DNA, the CDR3 is TGTGCCAGCAGCAGAGGGTCCTACGAGCAGTACTTC. Its translation is CASSRGSYEQYF. Together with reference TRBV5-4 and TRBJ2-7, the CDR3 gives the full variable domain: ETGVTQSPTHLIKTRGQQVTLRCSSQSGHNTVSWYQQALGQGPQFIFQYYREEENGRGNFPPRFSGLQFPNYSSELNVNALELDDSALYLCASSRGSYEQYFGPGTRLTVT.

The chain carries TRBV18 and TRBJ2-5, with no clear D. The CDR3 is 13 residues long. Per germline, CDR1 KGHSH and CDR2 LQKENI. The V and J ends lost 1 base and 3 bases respectively, with 6 bases between them. The CDR3 DNA reads as TGTGCCAGCTCACCACGGTTAGAAGAGACCCAGTACTTC. Protein product: CASSPRLEETQYF.

The chain joins TRBV7-8 to TRBJ1-6; no clear D gene. Germline CDR1 and CDR2: SGHVS and FQNEAQ. The CDR3 contains 16 residues. Trimming stripped 8 bases from V and 2 bases from J, with 16 bases between. The CDR3: CASHLREGTYNSPLHF. The CDR3 nucleotides are TGTGCCAGCCACCTCCGGGAGGGTACCTATAATTCACCCCTCCACTTT.

The genes are TRBV24-1 and TRBJ1-5; D unresolved. The germline V and J ends were trimmed by 4 bases and 3 bases, with 12 bases remaining between them. The CDR3 is 15 amino acids. CDR1 KGHDR and CDR2 SFDVKD come from the germline V gene. For the CDR3, the DNA is TGTGCCACCAGTGACCCTGGCCTTCCCAATCAGCCCCAGCATTTT. Translation gives CATSDPGLPNQPQHF.

V gene TRBV11-2 combines with J gene TRBJ1-1, with 10 positions matching TRBD1. Germline CDR1 is SGHAT and CDR2 is FQNNGV. The CDR3 covers 18 residues. The trim removed 2 bases at V and 1 base at J, leaving 10 bases unmatched. CDR3 in amino acids: CASSLNPLRDRGNTEAFF. The CDR3 coding sequence is TGTGCCAGCAGCTTAAACCCCCTTCGGGACAGGGGGAACACTGAAGCTTTCTTT.